This passage covers 15 T cell receptor beta chains from one sample sequenced in a study of PD-L1 blockade in urothelial cancer. Time point specified: pretreatment peripheral blood. Some clones are missing from TCRdb's copy, which holds only in-frame ones; the method was immunoSEQ multiplex PCR. The profile covers tens of thousands of clones, with roughly 84% appearing a single time and roughly 9.2% taken by the ten largest. The sample was PBMCs, taken around atezolizumab (anti-PD-L1) treatment. The receptors were gathered from a woman aged 70-85 years with urothelial cancer.

V usage is TRBV27 and J usage is TRBJ2-1, with 10 bases fitting TRBD2. V lost 5 bases and J lost 7; bases outside the gene matches: 8. CDR1 and CDR2 (germline): MNHEY, SMNVEV (reference sequence). The CDR3 length is 15 residues. This CDR3 is CASSHGLAVANEQFF. CDR3 DNA: TGTGCCAGCAGTCACGGACTAGCGGTGGCTAATGAGCAGTTCTTC.

This chain links TRBV27 with TRBJ2-7; TRBD2 might be the D (5 bases). This CDR3 has 13 amino acids. V shed 6 bases and J shed 5 bases, with 14 bases lying between them. Germline V gives CDR1 MNHEY, CDR2 SMNVEV (reference sequence). CDR3 nucleotides: TGTGCCAGCAGCAAGAATGGGAGAGACGAGCAGTACTTC. It encodes CASSKNGRDEQYF.

The chain has TRBV6-5 and TRBJ1-5; D gene ambiguous. The CDR3 loop spans 14 amino acids. Germline V CDR1 and CDR2: MNHEY, SVGAGI. Trimming pared 4 bases from V and 4 bases from J, leaving 11 bases between. Here the CDR3 reads CASSLEARNQPQHF. The CDR3 DNA follows: TGTGCCAGCAGTTTGGAGGCGAGAAATCAGCCCCAGCATTTT.

The chain recombines TRBV9 with TRBJ2-5, with D possibly TRBD2 on 6 matching bases. V dropped 4 bases and J dropped 2 bases, with 12 bases sitting between them. Per germline, CDR1 SGDLS and CDR2 YYNGEE. CDR3 size: 14 residues. The DNA of the CDR3 is TGTGCCAGCAGCCAGAGGAGGGGACAAGAGACCCAGTACTTC. This encodes CASSQRRGQETQYF.

This chain links TRBV28 with TRBJ1-3, with TRBD1 identical over 7 bases. The ends lost 11 bases at V and 0 bases at J; junction bases unmatched: 7. The germline CDR1 and CDR2 sequences are MDHEN and SYDVKM. CDR3 size: 14 residues. The DNA of the CDR3 is TGTGCCTCCGAGGGGGCCAACTCTGGAAACACCATATATTTT. Amino acids: CASEGANSGNTIYF.

J is TRBJ2-5 and V is TRBV30; D possibly corresponds to TRBD2 (6 bases). V lost 3 bases and J 5 bases, leaving 10 bases between the germline ends. CDR1 is GTSNPN, CDR2 SVGIG, per germline (reference sequence). This CDR3 is 12 amino acids long. The CDR3 loop reads CAWSTSMETQYF. CDR3 bases: TGTGCCTGGAGCACTAGCATGGAGACCCAGTACTTC. Combining the CDR3 with reference TRBV30 and TRBJ2-5 gives the whole variable domain SQTIHQWPATLVQPVGSPLSLECTVEGTSNPNLYWYRQAAGRGLQLLFYSVGIGQISSEVPQNLSASRPQDRQFILSSKKLLLSDSGFYLCAWSTSMETQYFGPGTRLLVL.

J is TRBJ2-3 and V is TRBV10-1; D is uncertain. V lost 0 bases and J 6 bases, leaving 7 bases between the germline ends. There are 13 residues in the CDR3. Per the germline V gene, CDR1 is WNHNN and CDR2 is SYGVQD (reference sequence). The CDR3 DNA reads as TGCGCCAGCAGTGAGTCTGGAGCTGATACGCAGTATTTT. Amino acids: CASSESGADTQYF.

The rearrangement links TRBV5-1 to TRBJ2-7, with D unresolved. Germline assignment: CDR1 SGHRS and CDR2 YFSETQ. Deletions cut 4 bases from V and 2 bases from J, with 13 bases between. The CDR3 runs 14 residues. The CDR3 bases are TGCGCCAGCAGCCCCTCGACATCAGCCTACGAGCAGTACTTC. This translates into CASSPSTSAYEQYF.

This chain connects TRBV30 to TRBJ1-2; TRBD1 matches at 8 bases. CDR3 length: 17 residues. The V segment lost 0 bases and the J segment 2 bases; nucleotides outside the gene matches: 11. CDR1 is GTSNPN, CDR2 SVGIG, per germline (reference sequence). In nucleotides, the CDR3 is TGTGCCTGGAGTGTACTAGGTTGGGCAGGGGGCAACTATGGCTACACCTTC. Translated: CAWSVLGWAGGNYGYTF. Full variable domain (missing parts from reference TRBV30 and TRBJ1-2): SQTIHQWPATLVQPVGSPLSLECTVEGTSNPNLYWYRQAAGRGLQLLFYSVGIGQISSEVPQNLSASRPQDRQFILSSKKLLLSDSGFYLCAWSVLGWAGGNYGYTFGSGTRLTVV.

This chain uses TRBV2 with TRBJ2-1; possible D gene TRBD2, 5 bases. CDR1 and CDR2 from the germline V gene are SNHLY and FYNNEI. The CDR3 covers 13 residues. The V gene lost 1 base and the J gene lost 8 bases, with 9 bases spanning the gap. CDR3 amino acids: CASSEGEWDEQFF. DNA of the CDR3: TGTGCCAGCAGTGAAGGGGAGTGGGATGAGCAGTTCTTC.

The rearrangement links TRBV30 to TRBJ2-5; D ambiguous. The CDR3 runs 12 residues. V lost 2 bases, J lost 10 bases, and 14 bases lay in between. Germline V gene lookup returns CDR1 GTSNPN and CDR2 SVGIG (reference sequence). CDR3 DNA sequence: TGTGCCTGGAGTCCCGGGTGGCCAGTCCAGTACTTC. Translating gives CAWSPGWPVQYF.

The chain has TRBV6-1 and TRBJ2-5; a weak D match, TRBD1 (6 bases). CDR3 length: 14 amino acids. The ends were cut back, 2 bases at V and 5 bases at J, with 12 bases in the middle. CDR1 is MNHNS and CDR2 is SASEGT in the germline V gene. CDR3: CASSEQGGEETQYF. The CDR3 DNA is TGTGCCAGCAGTGAACAAGGGGGAGAGGAGACCCAGTACTTC.

The chain joins TRBV2 to TRBJ1-3, with D uncertain. The CDR3 loop spans 15 amino acids. Trimming left V 7 bases short and J 1 base short, with 14 bases between. Per germline, CDR1 SNHLY and CDR2 FYNNEI. CDR3 protein: CASNGGGGSGNTIYF. In nucleotides, the CDR3 is TGTGCCAGCAATGGTGGTGGAGGATCTGGAAACACCATATATTTT.

In its sample, this clone was seen once. The chain has TRBV18 and TRBJ2-2; no reliable D call. Per the germline V gene, CDR1 is KGHSH and CDR2 is LQKENI. Trimming removed 0 bases at V and 9 bases at J, with 17 bases between. The CDR3 runs to 16 residues. CDR3 amino acids: CASSPPSGYQYRELFF. CDR3 bases: TGTGCCAGCTCACCACCCTCCGGGTATCAGTATCGGGAGCTGTTTTTT.

J is TRBJ1-1 and V is TRBV13; D call uncertain. The CDR3 consists of 13 residues. V gave up 1 base and J gave up 1 base, with 4 bases separating them. From germline, CDR1 is PRHDT and CDR2 FYEKMQ (reference sequence). CDR3 sequence (DNA): TGTGCCAGCAGCTTAGTACAGAACACTGAAGCTTTCTTT. Amino acids: CASSLVQNTEAFF.